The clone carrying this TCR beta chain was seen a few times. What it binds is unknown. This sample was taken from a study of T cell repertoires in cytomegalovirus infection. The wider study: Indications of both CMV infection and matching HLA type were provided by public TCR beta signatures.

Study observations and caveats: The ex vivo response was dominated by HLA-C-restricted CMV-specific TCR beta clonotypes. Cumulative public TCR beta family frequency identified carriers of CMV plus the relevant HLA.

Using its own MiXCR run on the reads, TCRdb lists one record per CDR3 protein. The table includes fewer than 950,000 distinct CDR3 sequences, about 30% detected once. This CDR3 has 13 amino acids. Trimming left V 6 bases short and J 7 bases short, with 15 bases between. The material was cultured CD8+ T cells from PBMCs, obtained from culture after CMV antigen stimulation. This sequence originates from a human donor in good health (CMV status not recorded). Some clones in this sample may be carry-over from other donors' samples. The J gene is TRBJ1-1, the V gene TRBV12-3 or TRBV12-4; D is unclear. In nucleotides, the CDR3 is TGTGCCAGCAGCCTCGGGCCATTACTTGAAGCTTTCTTT. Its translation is CASSLGPLLEAFF.